A selection of T cell receptor beta chains follows, all from one sample in a study of T-cell reconstitution after alpha-beta-depleted transplantation in children. Using its own MiXCR run on the PCR reads, TCRdb lists one record per CDR3 protein. Here the sample spans fewer than 120,000 distinct CDR3 sequences, approximately 10% being singletons. The input for sequencing was PBMCs from the stem cell graft donor, taken from the stem cell graft. The receptors derive from a human donor who donated a stem cell graft to a child with acute lymphoblastic leukemia. The CDR3 runs from the conserved cysteine through the conserved F or W. The order of the fields is D gene, clone size, CDR3 length, V gene, J gene, CDR3 protein, CDR3 DNA. A D gene is named only where the DNA matches it firmly. Rows may omit the clone size; those that give it use once, few, many or a size class.

D gene: NA; clone size: many; CDR3 length: 13; V gene: TRBV7-2; J gene: TRBJ1-1; CDR3 protein: CASSFRQNTEAFF; CDR3 DNA: TGTGCCAGCAGCTTCCGACAAAACACTGAAGCTTTCTTT
D gene: NA; clone size: many; CDR3 length: 16; V gene: TRBV20-1; J gene: TRBJ1-3; CDR3 protein: CSARALGRSSGNTIYF; CDR3 DNA: TGCAGTGCTAGAGCGCTAGGACGGAGCTCTGGAAACACCATATATTTT
D gene: TRBD1; clone size: many; CDR3 length: 15; V gene: TRBV6-1; J gene: TRBJ2-5; CDR3 protein: CASRNQRGRAETQYF; CDR3 DNA: TGTGCCAGCAGAAACCAGAGGGGGCGGGCAGAGACCCAGTACTTC
D gene: TRBD1; clone size: many; CDR3 length: 19; V gene: TRBV20-1; J gene: TRBJ2-6; CDR3 protein: CSARASFTGGPSGANVLTF; CDR3 DNA: TGCAGTGCTAGAGCCTCATTCACAGGGGGCCCCTCTGGGGCCAACGTCCTGACTTTC
D gene: TRBD1; clone size: many; CDR3 length: 16; V gene: TRBV5-1; J gene: TRBJ2-1; CDR3 protein: CASSLVPGQGWNEQFF; CDR3 DNA: TGCGCCAGCAGCTTGGTTCCGGGACAGGGATGGAATGAGCAGTTCTTC
D gene: TRBD1; clone size: many; CDR3 length: 15; V gene: TRBV5-1; J gene: TRBJ1-2; CDR3 protein: CASSLQPQGGYGYTF; CDR3 DNA: TGCGCCAGCAGCTTGCAGCCCCAGGGGGGCTATGGCTACACCTTC
D gene: TRBD1; clone size: many; CDR3 length: 20; V gene: TRBV3-1; J gene: TRBJ1-5; CDR3 protein: CASSPAFTGTGVYSNQPQHF; CDR3 DNA: TGTGCCAGCAGCCCTGCGTTCACCGGGACAGGAGTTTATAGCAATCAGCCCCAGCATTTT
D gene: NA; clone size: few; CDR3 length: 18; V gene: TRBV4-3; J gene: TRBJ2-3; CDR3 protein: CASSQEPQGGSSTDTQYF; CDR3 DNA: TGCGCCAGCAGCCAAGAACCCCAGGGCGGCTCTAGCACAGATACGCAGTATTTT
D gene: NA; clone size: many; CDR3 length: 15; V gene: TRBV6-5; J gene: TRBJ1-4; CDR3 protein: CASSYSFQRGEKLFF; CDR3 DNA: TGTGCCAGCAGTTACTCTTTCCAGCGCGGGGAAAAACTGTTTTTT
D gene: TRBD2; clone size: many; CDR3 length: 15; V gene: TRBV20-1; J gene: TRBJ2-1; CDR3 protein: CSAPGDSGRRNEQFF; CDR3 DNA: TGCAGTGCCCCTGGTGATAGCGGGAGAAGGAATGAGCAGTTCTTC
D gene: TRBD1; clone size: many; CDR3 length: 13; V gene: TRBV25-1; J gene: TRBJ1-2; CDR3 protein: CASRKGQTYGYTF; CDR3 DNA: TGTGCCAGCCGCAAGGGACAGACTTATGGCTACACCTTC
D gene: TRBD2; clone size: many; CDR3 length: 15; V gene: TRBV5-1; J gene: TRBJ2-5; CDR3 protein: CASSLGGGSRETQYF; CDR3 DNA: TGCGCCAGCAGCTTGGGAGGCGGGAGTCGAGAGACCCAGTACTTC
D gene: TRBD1; clone size: many; CDR3 length: 15; V gene: TRBV11-2; J gene: TRBJ1-3; CDR3 protein: CASSTWTGSGNTIYF; CDR3 DNA: TGTGCCAGCAGCACATGGACAGGCTCTGGAAACACCATATATTTT
D gene: TRBD1; clone size: many; CDR3 length: 16; V gene: TRBV12-3/TRBV12-4; J gene: TRBJ1-3; CDR3 protein: CASSFTPGQRRNTIYF; CDR3 DNA: TGTGCCAGCAGTTTCACTCCGGGACAGCGAAGGAACACCATATATTTT
D gene: NA; clone size: NA; CDR3 length: 15; V gene: TRBV7-6; J gene: TRBJ2-3; CDR3 protein: CASSLGVGPTDTQYF; CDR3 DNA: TGTGCCAGCAGCTTAGGTGTTGGTCCCACAGATACGCAGTATTTT
D gene: TRBD1; clone size: many; CDR3 length: 15; V gene: TRBV6-1; J gene: TRBJ2-7; CDR3 protein: CASSLQITGVYEQYF; CDR3 DNA: TGTGCCAGCAGTCTCCAAATCACAGGGGTCTACGAGCAGTACTTC
D gene: TRBD2; clone size: few; CDR3 length: 13; V gene: TRBV20-1; J gene: TRBJ2-1; CDR3 protein: CSDTSGPYNEQFF; CDR3 DNA: TGCAGCGACACTAGCGGACCCTACAATGAGCAGTTCTTC
D gene: NA; clone size: many; CDR3 length: 16; V gene: TRBV27; J gene: TRBJ1-2; CDR3 protein: CASSPLLLKGEHGYTF; CDR3 DNA: TGTGCCAGCAGCCCGCTCCTTTTGAAGGGGGAGCATGGCTACACCTTC
D gene: NA; clone size: many; CDR3 length: 14; V gene: TRBV6-1; J gene: TRBJ1-2; CDR3 protein: CASNLHRGHDGYTF; CDR3 DNA: TGTGCCAGCAACCTCCACCGGGGACACGATGGCTACACCTTC
D gene: TRBD2; clone size: many; CDR3 length: 16; V gene: TRBV15; J gene: TRBJ2-3; CDR3 protein: CATSRAGTSVSYTQYF; CDR3 DNA: TGTGCCACCAGCAGAGCCGGGACTAGCGTCTCCTATACGCAGTATTTT
D gene: NA; clone size: many; CDR3 length: 15; V gene: TRBV12-3/TRBV12-4; J gene: TRBJ2-1; CDR3 protein: CASSFGKGPHNEQFF; CDR3 DNA: TGTGCCAGCAGTTTTGGAAAGGGGCCGCACAATGAGCAGTTCTTC
D gene: TRBD2; clone size: many; CDR3 length: 18; V gene: TRBV5-1; J gene: TRBJ2-5; CDR3 protein: CASSLDVAGGLLQETQYF; CDR3 DNA: TGCGCCAGCAGCTTGGATGTAGCGGGGGGACTCCTCCAAGAGACCCAGTACTTC
D gene: TRBD1; clone size: many; CDR3 length: 17; V gene: TRBV27; J gene: TRBJ1-3; CDR3 protein: CASRPVLHGQGGNTIYF; CDR3 DNA: TGTGCCAGCAGACCAGTACTCCATGGACAGGGAGGAAACACCATATATTTT
D gene: NA; clone size: NA; CDR3 length: 15; V gene: TRBV7-2; J gene: TRBJ2-2; CDR3 protein: CASSPRGTAGGELFF; CDR3 DNA: TGTGCCAGCAGCCCAAGGGGGACCGCCGGCGGGGAGCTGTTTTTT
D gene: TRBD1; clone size: many; CDR3 length: 14; V gene: TRBV5-6; J gene: TRBJ2-1; CDR3 protein: CASSLGQWRHEQFF; CDR3 DNA: TGTGCCAGCAGCCTGGGACAGTGGAGGCATGAGCAGTTCTTC
D gene: NA; clone size: many; CDR3 length: 16; V gene: TRBV12-3/TRBV12-4; J gene: TRBJ1-4; CDR3 protein: CASSPGTVATNEKLFF; CDR3 DNA: TGTGCCAGCAGCCCCGGGACGGTTGCAACTAATGAAAAACTGTTTTTT
D gene: NA; clone size: many; CDR3 length: 13; V gene: TRBV9; J gene: TRBJ2-5; CDR3 protein: CASSVGNQETQYF; CDR3 DNA: TGTGCCAGCAGCGTGGGCAACCAAGAGACCCAGTACTTC
D gene: NA; clone size: many; CDR3 length: 13; V gene: TRBV12-3/TRBV12-4; J gene: TRBJ2-2; CDR3 protein: CASSSTGPGELFF; CDR3 DNA: TGTGCCAGCAGCTCTACAGGGCCAGGGGAGCTGTTTTTT
D gene: NA; clone size: many; CDR3 length: 17; V gene: TRBV5-1; J gene: TRBJ1-4; CDR3 protein: CASSLGGEPKTGEKLFF; CDR3 DNA: TGCGCCAGCAGCTTGGGCGGGGAACCTAAGACAGGTGAAAAACTGTTTTTT
D gene: NA; clone size: many; CDR3 length: 13; V gene: TRBV24-1; J gene: TRBJ2-5; CDR3 protein: CATRRGGSETQYF; CDR3 DNA: TGTGCCACCAGGAGGGGGGGGTCAGAGACCCAGTACTTC
D gene: NA; clone size: few; CDR3 length: 14; V gene: TRBV16; J gene: TRBJ2-3; CDR3 protein: CASSQSGYTDTQYF; CDR3 DNA: TGTGCCAGCAGCCAATCCGGCTACACAGATACGCAGTATTTT
D gene: NA; clone size: many; CDR3 length: 15; V gene: TRBV6-1; J gene: TRBJ2-1; CDR3 protein: CASRPRGQLYNEQFF; CDR3 DNA: TGTGCCAGCAGACCGCGGGGACAGCTCTACAATGAGCAGTTCTTC
D gene: NA; clone size: many; CDR3 length: 15; V gene: TRBV5-1; J gene: TRBJ2-3; CDR3 protein: CASSFTDIDADTQYF; CDR3 DNA: TGCGCCAGCAGCTTCACTGATATCGACGCAGATACGCAGTATTTT
D gene: TRBD1; clone size: many; CDR3 length: 16; V gene: TRBV7-9; J gene: TRBJ2-3; CDR3 protein: CASSSDRGFGTDTQYF; CDR3 DNA: TGTGCCAGCAGCTCCGACAGGGGATTTGGCACAGATACGCAGTATTTT
D gene: TRBD2; clone size: NA; CDR3 length: 17; V gene: TRBV19; J gene: TRBJ2-3; CDR3 protein: CARSPGASGTSTDTQYF; CDR3 DNA: TGTGCCAGGAGCCCCGGGGCTAGCGGGACTAGCACAGATACGCAGTATTTT
D gene: TRBD2; clone size: many; CDR3 length: 17; V gene: TRBV7-2; J gene: TRBJ2-7; CDR3 protein: CASSSAGTSGVSYEQYF; CDR3 DNA: TGTGCCAGCAGCTCGGCCGGGACTAGCGGGGTATCCTACGAGCAGTACTTC
D gene: TRBD1; clone size: many; CDR3 length: 15; V gene: TRBV7-2; J gene: TRBJ2-6; CDR3 protein: CASSGQGAGANVLTF; CDR3 DNA: TGTGCCAGCAGTGGTCAGGGGGCTGGGGCCAACGTCCTGACTTTC
D gene: TRBD1; clone size: many; CDR3 length: 13; V gene: TRBV20-1; J gene: TRBJ2-7; CDR3 protein: CSALRQGTYEQYF; CDR3 DNA: TGCAGTGCCCTTAGACAGGGGACCTACGAGCAGTACTTC
D gene: TRBD1; clone size: once; CDR3 length: 16; V gene: TRBV5-1; J gene: TRBJ2-3; CDR3 protein: CATSLVSRGSKDTQYF; CDR3 DNA: TGCGCCACCAGCTTGGTTTCCAGGGGGTCTAAGGATACCCAGTATTTT
D gene: NA; clone size: NA; CDR3 length: 14; V gene: TRBV5-4; J gene: TRBJ1-4; CDR3 protein: CASSPRVDGEKLFF; CDR3 DNA: TGTGCCAGCAGCCCCAGGGTGGACGGGGAAAAACTGTTTTTT
D gene: TRBD2; clone size: many; CDR3 length: 18; V gene: TRBV27; J gene: TRBJ2-3; CDR3 protein: CASSTPLAGGSHGDTQYF; CDR3 DNA: TGTGCCAGCAGTACGCCCCTAGCGGGAGGAAGTCATGGAGATACGCAGTATTTT
D gene: NA; clone size: many; CDR3 length: 16; V gene: TRBV27; J gene: TRBJ2-2; CDR3 protein: CASSPRILADTGELFF; CDR3 DNA: TGTGCCAGCAGTCCGAGGATTCTAGCCGACACCGGGGAGCTGTTTTTT
D gene: NA; clone size: many; CDR3 length: 13; V gene: TRBV29-1; J gene: TRBJ1-2; CDR3 protein: CSAGQSYSYGYTF; CDR3 DNA: TGCAGCGCCGGACAGTCCTATTCCTATGGCTACACCTTC
D gene: NA; clone size: NA; CDR3 length: 13; V gene: TRBV18; J gene: TRBJ1-5; CDR3 protein: CASSPVSNQPQHF; CDR3 DNA: TGTGCCAGCTCACCAGTGAGCAATCAGCCCCAGCATTTT
D gene: NA; clone size: many; CDR3 length: 12; V gene: TRBV12-3/TRBV12-4; J gene: TRBJ1-1; CDR3 protein: CASSLRETEAFF; CDR3 DNA: TGTGCCAGCAGTTTAAGGGAGACTGAAGCTTTCTTT
D gene: TRBD1; clone size: many; CDR3 length: 14; V gene: TRBV7-2; J gene: TRBJ1-2; CDR3 protein: CASSSGQGFYGYTF; CDR3 DNA: TGTGCCAGCAGCTCTGGACAGGGGTTCTATGGCTACACCTTC
D gene: TRBD2; clone size: many; CDR3 length: 16; V gene: TRBV7-2; J gene: TRBJ2-5; CDR3 protein: CASSLGAGGPALTQYF; CDR3 DNA: TGTGCCAGCAGCTTAGGAGCGGGGGGGCCGGCCTTGACCCAGTACTTC
D gene: NA; clone size: many; CDR3 length: 13; V gene: TRBV5-1; J gene: TRBJ1-1; CDR3 protein: CASSSADRTEAFF; CDR3 DNA: TGCGCCAGCAGCTCCGCTGACCGAACTGAAGCTTTCTTT
D gene: TRBD2; clone size: many; CDR3 length: 14; V gene: TRBV20-1; J gene: TRBJ2-7; CDR3 protein: CSARDTLAGVEQYF; CDR3 DNA: TGCAGTGCTAGAGACACCCTAGCGGGGGTCGAGCAGTACTTC
D gene: NA; clone size: many; CDR3 length: 12; V gene: TRBV20-1; J gene: TRBJ2-2; CDR3 protein: CSASWSPGELFF; CDR3 DNA: TGCAGTGCTAGTTGGTCTCCGGGGGAGCTGTTTTTT
D gene: TRBD1; clone size: many; CDR3 length: 16; V gene: TRBV7-2; J gene: TRBJ2-6; CDR3 protein: CASSRDSSSGANVLTF; CDR3 DNA: TGTGCCAGCAGCCGGGACAGCAGCTCTGGGGCCAACGTCCTGACTTTC
D gene: NA; clone size: NA; CDR3 length: 15; V gene: TRBV7-3; J gene: TRBJ2-7; CDR3 protein: CASSPTGTKAHEQYF; CDR3 DNA: TGTGCCAGCAGCCCAACCGGGACAAAAGCACACGAGCAGTACTTC
D gene: NA; clone size: few; CDR3 length: 14; V gene: TRBV30; J gene: TRBJ1-5; CDR3 protein: CAWNRGSTNQPQHF; CDR3 DNA: TGTGCCTGGAATCGGGGGAGCACCAATCAGCCCCAGCATTTT
D gene: TRBD1; clone size: many; CDR3 length: 16; V gene: TRBV7-2; J gene: TRBJ2-7; CDR3 protein: CASSRRTGQGRSEQYF; CDR3 DNA: TGTGCCAGCAGCCGTAGGACGGGACAGGGAAGGTCCGAGCAGTACTTC
D gene: NA; clone size: many; CDR3 length: 16; V gene: TRBV15; J gene: TRBJ1-2; CDR3 protein: CATSRETGRIGMGYTF; CDR3 DNA: TGTGCCACCAGCAGAGAAACGGGGCGAATCGGGATGGGCTACACCTTC